Given below is one T cell receptor (beta chain) in context. Data came from immunoSEQ multiplex PCR; TCRdb stores just in-frame clones and leaves some out. The sample contains about 26,000 clones, about 91% of which appear only once. V lost 4 bases to trimming and J lost 2 bases; unmatched junction nucleotides: 14. Looked up from germline, CDR1 is SGHDN and CDR2 is FVKESK. This CDR3 has 17 amino acids. The data were obtained in a study of T cell changes during pregnancy in multiple sclerosis. The V gene is TRBV14, the J gene TRBJ2-7; 7 nucleotides align to TRBD1. The receptor comes from a female donor with multiple sclerosis, enrolled in a pregnancy study. This material consisted of CD8+ T cells from peripheral blood mononuclear cells, taken in the second trimester of pregnancy. CDR3 DNA: TGTGCCAGCAGCCCATCCCTGGGACAGTTTTCGACCTACGAGCAGTACTTC. Residues: CASSPSLGQFSTYEQYF.